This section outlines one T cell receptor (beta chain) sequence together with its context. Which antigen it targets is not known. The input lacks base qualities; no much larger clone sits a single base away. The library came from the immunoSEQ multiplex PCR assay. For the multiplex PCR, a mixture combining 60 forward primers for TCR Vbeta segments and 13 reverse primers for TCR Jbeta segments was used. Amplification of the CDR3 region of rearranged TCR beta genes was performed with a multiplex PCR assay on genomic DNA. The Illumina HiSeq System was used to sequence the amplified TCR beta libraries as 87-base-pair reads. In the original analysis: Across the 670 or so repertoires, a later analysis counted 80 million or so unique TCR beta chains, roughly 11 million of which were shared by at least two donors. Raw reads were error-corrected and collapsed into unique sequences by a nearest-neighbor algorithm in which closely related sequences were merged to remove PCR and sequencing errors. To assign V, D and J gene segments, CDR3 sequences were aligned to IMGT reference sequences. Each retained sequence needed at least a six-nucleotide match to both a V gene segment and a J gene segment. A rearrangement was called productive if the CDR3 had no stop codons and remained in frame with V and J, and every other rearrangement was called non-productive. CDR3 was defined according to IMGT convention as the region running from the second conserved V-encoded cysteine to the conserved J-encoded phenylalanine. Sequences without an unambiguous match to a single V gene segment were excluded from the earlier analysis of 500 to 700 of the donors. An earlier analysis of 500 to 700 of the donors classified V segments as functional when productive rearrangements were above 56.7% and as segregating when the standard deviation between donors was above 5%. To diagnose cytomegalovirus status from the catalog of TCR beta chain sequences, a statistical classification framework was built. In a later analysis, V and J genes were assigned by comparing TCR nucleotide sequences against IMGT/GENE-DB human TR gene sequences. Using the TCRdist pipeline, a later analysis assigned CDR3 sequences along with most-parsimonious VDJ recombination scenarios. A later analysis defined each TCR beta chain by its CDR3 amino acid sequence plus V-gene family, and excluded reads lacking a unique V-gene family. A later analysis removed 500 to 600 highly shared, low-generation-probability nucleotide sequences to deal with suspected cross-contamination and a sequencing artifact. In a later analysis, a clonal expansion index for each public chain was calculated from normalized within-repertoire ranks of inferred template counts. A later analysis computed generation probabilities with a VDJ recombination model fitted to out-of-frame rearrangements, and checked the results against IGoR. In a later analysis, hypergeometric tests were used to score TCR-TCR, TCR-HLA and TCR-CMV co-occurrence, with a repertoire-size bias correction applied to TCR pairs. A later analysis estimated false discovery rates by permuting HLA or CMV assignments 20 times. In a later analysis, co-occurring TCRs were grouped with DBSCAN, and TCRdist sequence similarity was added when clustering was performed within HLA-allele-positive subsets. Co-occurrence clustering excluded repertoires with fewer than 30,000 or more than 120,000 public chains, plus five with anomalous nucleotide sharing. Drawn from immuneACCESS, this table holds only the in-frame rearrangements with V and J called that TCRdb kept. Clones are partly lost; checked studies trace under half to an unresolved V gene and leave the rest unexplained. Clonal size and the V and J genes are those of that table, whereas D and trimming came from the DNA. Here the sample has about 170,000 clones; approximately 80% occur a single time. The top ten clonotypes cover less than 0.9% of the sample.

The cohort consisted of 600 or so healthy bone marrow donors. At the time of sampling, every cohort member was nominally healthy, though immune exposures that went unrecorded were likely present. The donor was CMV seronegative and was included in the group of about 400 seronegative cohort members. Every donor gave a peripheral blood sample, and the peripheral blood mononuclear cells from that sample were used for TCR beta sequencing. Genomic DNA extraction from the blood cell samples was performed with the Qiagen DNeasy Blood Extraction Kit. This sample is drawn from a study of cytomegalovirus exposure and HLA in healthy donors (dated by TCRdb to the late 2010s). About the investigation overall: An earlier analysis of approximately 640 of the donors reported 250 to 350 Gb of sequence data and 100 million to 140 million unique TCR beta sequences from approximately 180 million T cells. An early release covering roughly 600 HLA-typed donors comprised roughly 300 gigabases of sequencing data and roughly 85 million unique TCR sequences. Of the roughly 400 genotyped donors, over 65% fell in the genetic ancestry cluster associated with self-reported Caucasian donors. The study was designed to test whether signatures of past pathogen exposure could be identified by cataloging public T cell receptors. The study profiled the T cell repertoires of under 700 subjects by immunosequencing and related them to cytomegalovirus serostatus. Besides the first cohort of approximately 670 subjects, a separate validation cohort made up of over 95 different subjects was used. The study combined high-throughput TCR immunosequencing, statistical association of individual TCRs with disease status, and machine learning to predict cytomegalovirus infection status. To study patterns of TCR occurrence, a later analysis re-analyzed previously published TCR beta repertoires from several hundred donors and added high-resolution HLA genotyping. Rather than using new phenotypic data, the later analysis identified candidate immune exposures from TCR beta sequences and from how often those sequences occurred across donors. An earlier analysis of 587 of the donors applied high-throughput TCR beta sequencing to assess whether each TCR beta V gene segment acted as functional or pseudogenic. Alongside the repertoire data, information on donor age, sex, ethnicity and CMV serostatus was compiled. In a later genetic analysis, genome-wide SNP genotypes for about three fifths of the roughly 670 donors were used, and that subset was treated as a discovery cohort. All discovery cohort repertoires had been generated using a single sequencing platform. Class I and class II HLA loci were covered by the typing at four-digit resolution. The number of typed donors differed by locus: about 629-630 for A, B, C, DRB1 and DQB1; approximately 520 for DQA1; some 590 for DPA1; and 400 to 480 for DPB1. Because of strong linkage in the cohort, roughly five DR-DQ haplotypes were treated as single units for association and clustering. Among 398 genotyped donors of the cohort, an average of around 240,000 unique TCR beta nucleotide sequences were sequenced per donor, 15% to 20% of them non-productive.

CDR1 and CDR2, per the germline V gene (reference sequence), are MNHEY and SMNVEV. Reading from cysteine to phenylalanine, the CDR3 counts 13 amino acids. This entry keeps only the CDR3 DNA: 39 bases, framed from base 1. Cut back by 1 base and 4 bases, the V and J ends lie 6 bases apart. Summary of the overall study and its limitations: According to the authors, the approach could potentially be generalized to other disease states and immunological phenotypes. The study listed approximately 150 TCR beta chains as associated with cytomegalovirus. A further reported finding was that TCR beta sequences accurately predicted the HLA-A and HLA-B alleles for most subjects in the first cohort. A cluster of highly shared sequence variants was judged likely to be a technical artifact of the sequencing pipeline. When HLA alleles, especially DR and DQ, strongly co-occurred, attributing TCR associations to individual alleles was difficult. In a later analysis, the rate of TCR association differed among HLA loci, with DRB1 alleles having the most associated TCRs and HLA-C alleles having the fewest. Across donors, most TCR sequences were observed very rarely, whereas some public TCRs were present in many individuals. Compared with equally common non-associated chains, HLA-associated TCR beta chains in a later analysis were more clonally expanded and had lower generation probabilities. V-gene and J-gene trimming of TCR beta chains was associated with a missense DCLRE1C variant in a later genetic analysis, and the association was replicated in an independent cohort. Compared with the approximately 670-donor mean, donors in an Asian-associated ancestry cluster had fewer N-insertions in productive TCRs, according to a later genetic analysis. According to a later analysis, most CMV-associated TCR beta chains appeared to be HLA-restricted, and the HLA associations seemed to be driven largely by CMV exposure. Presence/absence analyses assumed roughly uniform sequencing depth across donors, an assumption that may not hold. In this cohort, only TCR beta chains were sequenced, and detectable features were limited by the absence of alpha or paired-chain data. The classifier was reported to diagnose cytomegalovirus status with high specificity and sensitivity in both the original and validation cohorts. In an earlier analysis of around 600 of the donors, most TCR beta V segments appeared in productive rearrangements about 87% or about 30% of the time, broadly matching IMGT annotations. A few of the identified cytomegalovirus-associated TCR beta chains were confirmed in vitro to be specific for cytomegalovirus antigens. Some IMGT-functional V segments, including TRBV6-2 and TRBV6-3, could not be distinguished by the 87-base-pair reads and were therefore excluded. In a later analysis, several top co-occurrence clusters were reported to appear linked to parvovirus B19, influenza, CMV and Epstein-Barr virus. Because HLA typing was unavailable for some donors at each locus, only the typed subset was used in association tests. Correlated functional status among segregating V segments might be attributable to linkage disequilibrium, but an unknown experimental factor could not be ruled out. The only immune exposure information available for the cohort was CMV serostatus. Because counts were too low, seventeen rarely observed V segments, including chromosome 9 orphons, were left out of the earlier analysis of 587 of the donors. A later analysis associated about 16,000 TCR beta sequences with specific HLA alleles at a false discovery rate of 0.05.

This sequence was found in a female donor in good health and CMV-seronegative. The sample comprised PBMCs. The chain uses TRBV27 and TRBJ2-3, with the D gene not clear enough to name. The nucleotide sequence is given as TGTGCCAGCAGTTTATATAGTGCAGATACGCAGTATTTT. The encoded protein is CASSLYSADTQYF.